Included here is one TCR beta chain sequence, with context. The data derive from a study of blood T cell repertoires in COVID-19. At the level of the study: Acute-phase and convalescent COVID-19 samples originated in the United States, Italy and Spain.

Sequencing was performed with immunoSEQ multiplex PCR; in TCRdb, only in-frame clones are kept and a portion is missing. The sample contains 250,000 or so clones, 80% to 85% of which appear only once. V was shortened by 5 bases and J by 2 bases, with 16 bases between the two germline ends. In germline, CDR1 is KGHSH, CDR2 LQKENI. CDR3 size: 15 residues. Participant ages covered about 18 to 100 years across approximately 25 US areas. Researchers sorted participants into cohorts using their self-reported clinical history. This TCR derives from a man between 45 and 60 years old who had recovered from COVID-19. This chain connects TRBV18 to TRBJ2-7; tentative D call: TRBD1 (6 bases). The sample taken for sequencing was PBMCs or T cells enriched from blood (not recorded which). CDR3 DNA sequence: TGTGCCAGCTCAACCCCGACAGGTGATACCTACGAGCAGTACTTC. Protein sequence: CASSTPTGDTYEQYF.